The following is a TCR beta chain sequence with its context. Its antigen is currently unknown. This CDR3 contains 16 residues. With 5 bases clipped from V and 7 bases from J, the junction kept 11 bases outside the gene matches. Per the germline V gene, CDR1 is SGHTA and CDR2 is FQGNSA. This specimen comes from a study of T cell responses to AZD1222 COVID-19 vaccine. Looking at the study overall: Whether given at about 4 or about 12 weeks, second doses were pooled. Regarding the study as a whole: Repertoires were obtained only post-peak T cell response. The study found vaccine-associated CD4 TCRs spanning spike, dominant at 160-218 and 743-854.

Assay: immunoSEQ multiplex PCR; the TCRdb copy retains only in-frame clones and omits some. The sample has about 140,000 clones, approximately 94% seen once. The clonotype originates from an adult in good health. The genes are TRBV7-2 and TRBJ1-6; TRBD1 matches at 7 bases. The sequencing used peripheral blood, collected on day 0 of AZD1222 vaccination. The CDR3 spells CASSPPSGTVNSPLHF. CDR3 nucleotides: TGTGCCAGCAGCCCTCCATCCGGGACAGTAAATTCACCCCTCCACTTT. The full variable domain, with the rest looked up from reference TRBV7-2 and TRBJ1-6, is GAGVSQSPSNKVTEKGKDVELRCDPISGHTALYWYRQSLGQGLEFLIYFQGNSAPDKSGLPSDRFSAERTGGSVSTLTIQRTQQEDSAVYLCASSPPSGTVNSPLHFGNGTRLTVT.